This T cell receptor (beta chain) was identified during a study of shared clonotypes between healthy human individuals. TCRdb's table, derived via immunoSEQ multiplex PCR, lists solely in-frame clones and lacks some. The sample contains 1,500,000 or so clones, 96% of which appear only once. CDR3 length equals 16 residues. V was clipped by 6 bases and J by 1 base; unmatched bases: 11. Germline loops: CDR1 SQVTM, CDR2 ANQGSEA. The rearrangement uses TRBV29-1 and TRBJ2-2; 7 bases fit TRBD1. Material for sequencing was naive CD4+ T cells sorted from blood. Noted subset: CD45RA+ positively selected. This receptor was identified in a man younger than 45 in good health. The CDR3 nucleotides are TGCAGCGTCTACAGAACGGCAGGGGGGAACACCGGGGAGCTGTTTTTT. Translation gives CSVYRTAGGNTGELFF.